This entry lists 22 T cell receptor beta chains sequenced from one sample in a study of blood T cell repertoires in COVID-19. Profiled with immunoSEQ multiplex PCR; TCRdb holds only in-frame clones, not every one. The table lists under 300,000 clones, approximately 89% of them singletons. Sequenced input: PBMCs or T cells enriched from blood (not recorded which). The source of these receptors is a woman in her thirties or forties who had been exposed to COVID-19.

Of note for this clone: Other DNA sequences in this sample translate to the same CDR3. CDR3 coding DNA: TGTGCCAGCAGTTACAGAGGAGGGGGCTACACCTTC. Protein: CASSYRGGGYTF. The chain couples TRBV6-5 to TRBJ1-2, with D hard to call. Germline lookup yields CDR1 MNHEY and CDR2 SVGAGI. V shed 2 bases and J shed 8 bases, with 9 bases lying between them. There are 12 residues in the CDR3.

This rearrangement joins TRBV18 to TRBJ1-4; 7 nucleotides agree with TRBD1. Germline CDR1 and CDR2: KGHSH and LQKENI. The V gene end was trimmed by 2 bases and the J gene end by 6 bases; junction bases not matched to a gene: 6. The CDR3 length is 15 residues. The CDR3 here is CASSPVDRVDEKLFF. The CDR3 DNA sequence: TGTGCCAGCTCACCAGTCGACAGGGTTGATGAAAAACTGTTTTTT.

This clone has only one observation. The chain has TRBV24-1 and TRBJ1-2, with D possibly TRBD1 on 5 matching bases. Germline assignment: CDR1 KGHDR and CDR2 SFDVKD. With 9 bases removed from V and 2 bases from J, the gap between germline ends came to 18 bases. This CDR3 is 15 amino acids long. The CDR3 region is CATSGQGESNYGYTF. DNA for the CDR3: TGTGCCACCTCCGGTCAGGGCGAATCGAACTATGGCTACACCTTC.

With respect to this clone: One end of the junction varies from germline; a read error may be responsible. V and J are TRBV5-1 and TRBJ2-5, with D perhaps TRBD2 (5 bases). The CDR3 runs 15 residues. From germline, CDR1 is SGHRS and CDR2 YFSETQ. CDR3 sequence: CASSLVFSGGETQYF. CDR3 sequence (DNA): TGTGCCAGCAGCTTGGTATTCAGCGGTGGGGAGACCCAGTACTTC. The complete variable domain, with remaining parts taken from reference TRBV5-1 and TRBJ2-5, reads KAGVTQTPRYLIKTRGQQVTLSCSPISGHRSVSWYQQTPGQGLQFLFEYFSETQRNKGNFPGRFSGRQFSNSRSEMNVSTLELGDSALYLCASSLVFSGGETQYFGPGTRLLVL.

The DNA of the CDR3 is TGTGCCAGCAGTCCCCCAGGCGGGAATAGGGAGCAGTACGTC. As protein: CASSPPGGNREQYV. The chain employs TRBV28 and TRBJ2-7; D might be TRBD2 (6 bases). Germline V gives CDR1 MDHEN, CDR2 SYDVKM. The ends were cut back, 5 bases at V and 7 bases at J, with 18 bases in the middle. CDR3 size: 14 residues.

The rearrangement joins TRBV19 to TRBJ2-5; weak D call: TRBD2 (5 bases). The V end was cut by 3 bases, the J end by 7 bases, with 15 bases between. Per the germline V gene, CDR1 is LNHDA and CDR2 is SQIVND (reference sequence). The CDR3 sequence is 14 residues long. CDR3 coding DNA: TGTGCCAGTAGTATTTTGGACCCACGGGGGACCCAGTACTTC. This translates into CASSILDPRGTQYF.

J is TRBJ2-7 and V is TRBV27; 9 bases are shared with TRBD1. V shed 5 bases and J 2 bases; nucleotides not matched to a gene: 7. In germline, CDR1 is MNHEY, CDR2 SMNVEV (reference sequence). The CDR3 sequence is 15 residues long. CDR3 sequence (DNA): TGTGCCAGCAGTCTCGGGACAGGGAGACCCTACGAGCAGTACTTC. Translating it yields CASSLGTGRPYEQYF.

This sequence joins TRBV5-1 and TRBJ2-7; the match to TRBD2 covers 15 bases. Per germline, CDR1 SGHRS and CDR2 YFSETQ. There are 17 residues in the CDR3. DNA of the CDR3: TGTGCCAGCAGCCCATGGGGACTAGCGGGAGGTCTCTACGAGCAGTACGTC. It codes for CASSPWGLAGGLYEQYV.

The chain couples TRBV4-1 to TRBJ1-1; 8 bases are shared with TRBD1. V was pared by 1 base and J by 10 bases, with 5 bases of the junction left unmatched. Germline V lookup: CDR1 MGHRA, CDR2 YSYEKL. CDR3 length equals 13 residues. CDR3 nucleotide sequence: TGCGCCAGCAGCCAAGGGACAGGGCTTTCAGCTTTCTTT. It translates to CASSQGTGLSAFF.

V is TRBV9 and J is TRBJ2-3; TRBD2 agrees at 7 bases. CDR1 is SGDLS, CDR2 YYNGEE, per germline. The trim removed 6 bases at V and 2 bases at J, leaving 12 bases unmatched. The CDR3 is made up of 16 amino acids. The DNA of the CDR3 is TGTGCCAGCACCAACAGCGAGGGAGGGGACACAGATACGCAGTATTTT. It yields the protein CASTNSEGGDTDTQYF.

The chain is built from TRBV7-8 and TRBJ1-3, with 8 positions matching TRBD1. Trimming cost V 1 base and J 8 bases; bases outside gene matches: 7. This CDR3 comprises 15 residues. Germline V gives CDR1 SGHVS, CDR2 FQNEAQ. The CDR3 DNA sequence: TGTGCCAGCAGCTTAGAGGCAGGGGGCGGGTACACCATATATTTT. It yields the protein CASSLEAGGGYTIYF.

Regarding this clone: Its ends do not fully match the called genes, so a read error is possible. The chain's CDR3 is CASSPPVGTGTGTDTQYF. CDR3 DNA sequence: TGTGCCAGCTCGCCACCGGTGGGAACAGGGACCGGCACAGATACGCAGTATTTT. The chain is built from TRBV18 and TRBJ2-3; maybe TRBD1 (6 bases). Germline values: CDR1 KGHSH, CDR2 LQKENI. The CDR3 extends over 18 amino acids.

With respect to this clone: Additional DNA sequences in this sample encode the identical CDR3. The chain uses TRBV19 and TRBJ2-2; 7 nucleotides agree with TRBD2. This CDR3 spans 13 amino acids. The junction had 3 bases not matched to a gene; V was cut back by 6 bases and J by 5 bases. The germline V gene encodes CDR1 LNHDA and CDR2 SQIVND (reference sequence). The CDR3 protein is CASSSGGTGELFF. The CDR3 nucleotides are TGTGCCAGTAGCTCGGGGGGTACCGGGGAGCTGTTTTTT.

CDR3 in DNA: TGCGCCAGCAGCCAAGAGCCGCTACTAGGAACCGGGGAGCTGTTTTTT. Amino acids: CASSQEPLLGTGELFF. The gene calls are TRBV4-3 and TRBJ2-2; maybe TRBD2 (5 bases). V was pared by 0 bases and J by 5 bases, with 13 bases between. Germline V gives CDR1 LGHNA, CDR2 YSLEER. The CDR3 covers 16 residues.

The chain recombines TRBV7-9 with TRBJ2-7, with D possibly matching TRBD2 (7 bases). Trimming shortened V by 11 bases and J by 2 bases, and 16 bases separated the two germline ends. CDR3 length: 13 residues. Looked up from germline, CDR1 is SEHNR and CDR2 is FQNEAQ (reference sequence). The CDR3, as DNA: TGTGCCGTTCGGGGGGCAGGCCCCTACGAGCAGTACTTC. Translating gives CAVRGAGPYEQYF.

The gene calls are TRBV4-3 and TRBJ1-2, with D perhaps TRBD1 (6 bases). V shed 3 bases and J shed 5 bases, with 19 bases lying between them. Germline V CDR1 and CDR2: LGHNA, YSLEER. CDR3 length equals 16 residues. Here the CDR3 DNA reads TGCGCCAGCAGCCAGTCCGTGGGGGGGGCGTATTATGGCTACACCTTC. It is translated as CASSQSVGGAYYGYTF.

There are a few counts of this clone. V usage is TRBV27 and J usage is TRBJ1-4; TRBD1 matches at 9 bases. The CDR3 contains 15 residues. The V gene end was trimmed by 4 bases and the J gene end by 6 bases; junction bases not matched to a gene: 6. The germline V gene has CDR1 MNHEY and CDR2 SMNVEV (reference sequence). CDR3 region: CASSSGTGGYEKLFF. The CDR3 nucleotides are TGTGCCAGCAGTTCGGGAACAGGGGGCTATGAAAAACTGTTTTTT.

This rearrangement joins TRBV7-9 to TRBJ2-5; D not resolved. Trimming removed 0 bases from V and 2 bases from J, with 7 bases in between. The CDR3 is 14 amino acids. Per germline, CDR1 SEHNR and CDR2 FQNEAQ (reference sequence). In DNA, the CDR3 is TGTGCCAGCAGCTTAGCCACGACTCAAGAGACCCAGTACTTC. This gives the protein CASSLATTQETQYF.

V usage is TRBV7-3 and J usage is TRBJ2-2, with 9 bases aligning to TRBD1. With V trimmed by 5 bases and J by 4 bases, 11 bases remained unmatched. The germline V gene encodes CDR1 SGHTA and CDR2 FQGTGA. The CDR3 has 17 amino acids. The CDR3 is CASSLSTGGAGTGELFF. CDR3 in DNA: TGTGCCAGCAGCCTCTCAACAGGGGGCGCGGGCACCGGGGAGCTGTTTTTT.

The CDR3 sequence is CASSLGDQPQHF. In DNA form, the CDR3 reads TGTGCCAGCTCCTTGGGCGATCAGCCCCAGCATTTT. The genes are TRBV12-3 or TRBV12-4 and TRBJ1-5; unclear D gene. There are 12 residues in the CDR3. V lost 8 bases to trimming and J lost 5 bases, with 10 bases between them.

In this sample, this clone turned up a few times. This sequence joins TRBV5-5 and TRBJ1-1; 7 positions agree with TRBD1. Germline trimming cut 4 bases from V and 9 bases from J; bases unmatched to any gene: 15. The CDR3 has 15 residues. The germline V gene encodes CDR1 SGHKS and CDR2 YYEKEE (reference sequence). The CDR3: CASSHKTGTETKAFF. Written as DNA, the CDR3 is TGTGCCAGCAGCCACAAAACCGGGACAGAGACAAAAGCTTTCTTT.

This chain links TRBV29-1 with TRBJ1-1; D gene unclear. Trimming stripped 3 bases from V and 9 bases from J, with 14 bases between. The CDR3 consists of 12 residues. Germline CDR1 reads SQVTM; CDR2 reads ANQGSEA. This CDR3 is CSVERRTSKAFF. The CDR3 DNA sequence: TGCAGCGTTGAGAGGAGGACTTCGAAAGCTTTCTTT. The whole variable domain, filled in from reference TRBV29-1 and TRBJ1-1, reads SAVISQKPSRDICQRGTSLTIQCQVDSQVTMMFWYRQQPGQSLTLIATANQGSEATYESGFVIDKFPISRPNLTFSTLTVSNMSPEDSSIYLCSVERRTSKAFFGQGTRLTVV.